These 25 T cell receptor beta chains were all obtained from the same sample, sequenced in a study of blood T cell repertoires in COVID-19 (dated by TCRdb to about 2020). Libraries were constructed by the immunoSEQ multiplex PCR assay. The source is immuneACCESS, and TCRdb retained only in-frame sequences with V and J called. Part of the clones is not carried over; for the studies checked, unresolved V genes explain less than half of this, and the remainder is unexplained. The sample includes approximately 250,000 clones, with about 87% observed a single time. In total, the top ten clones hold 1% to 1.5% of the sample. Sequencing was carried out using PBMCs or T cells enriched from blood (not recorded which). Receptor source: a woman aged 40 to 50 with acute COVID-19.

CDR3 nucleotides: TGTGCCAGTAGTGACAGGGGTGGCAATCAGCCCCAGCATTTT. Protein sequence: CASSDRGGNQPQHF. The chain uses TRBV19 and TRBJ1-5, with TRBD1 matching 8 bases. From germline, CDR1 is LNHDA and CDR2 SQIVND (reference sequence). The CDR3 spans 14 residues. V lost 5 bases, J lost 2 bases, and 2 bases stayed unmatched.

The chain carries TRBV30 and TRBJ2-1; 13 bases fit TRBD2. The CDR3 loop spans 14 amino acids. V was pared by 0 bases and J by 9 bases, with 2 bases of the junction left unmatched. CDR1 is GTSNPN and CDR2 is SVGIG in the germline V gene (reference sequence). In nucleotides, the CDR3 is TGTGCCTGGAGTGTAGGACTAGCGGGAGTTGAGCAGTTCTTC. It codes for CAWSVGLAGVEQFF.

This chain links TRBV18 with TRBJ1-5; no reliable D call. The CDR3 is 16 residues long. Germline V gene sequence: CDR1 KGHSH, CDR2 LQKENI. V lost 4 bases to trimming and J lost 5 bases, with 18 bases between them. The CDR3 DNA follows: TGTGCCAGCTCACAGACTATTAATCGGGGAGATCAGCCCCAGCATTTT. It is translated as CASSQTINRGDQPQHF.

J is TRBJ1-1 and V is TRBV5-1; TRBD1 might be the D (6 bases). V lost 2 bases and J 1 base, leaving 15 bases between the germline ends. CDR1 and CDR2 (germline): SGHRS, YFSETQ. The length of the CDR3 is 16 residues. The CDR3 sequence is CASSFYFTGTNTEAFF. The CDR3 coding sequence is TGCGCCAGCAGCTTCTACTTTACAGGGACGAACACTGAAGCTTTCTTT.

DNA for the CDR3: TGTGCCTGGAGTATCAGGGGTCGGGACACCATATATTTT. Translation gives CAWSIRGRDTIYF. This rearrangement joins TRBV30 to TRBJ1-3, with D maybe TRBD1 (6 bases). Germline CDR1 GTSNPN, CDR2 SVGIG (reference sequence). V lost 2 bases, J lost 8 bases, and 13 bases lay in between. CDR3 length: 13 amino acids.

This chain joins TRBV3-1 (or the pseudogene TRBV3-2) and TRBJ2-7; 7 positions agree with TRBD1. V was clipped by 1 base and J by 8 bases; unmatched bases: 14. This CDR3 is built from 16 residues. Germline lookup yields CDR1 LGHDT and CDR2 YNNKEL (reference sequence). The CDR3 DNA reads as TGTGCCAGCAGCCAAGTTACAGGGGCCATCTTAGCGAAGCAGTACTTC. Its translation is CASSQVTGAILAKQYF.

As for this clone: Other DNA sequences in this sample translate to the same CDR3. The genes are TRBV11-2 and TRBJ2-3; D gene ambiguous. CDR3 size: 11 residues. CDR1 SGHAT and CDR2 FQNNGV come from the germline V gene. The germline V and J ends were trimmed by 5 bases and 2 bases, with 2 bases remaining between them. The CDR3 sequence: CASSHTDTQYF. The CDR3 nucleotides read TGTGCCAGCAGCCACACAGATACGCAGTATTTT.

V is TRBV28 and J is TRBJ1-5, with D tentatively TRBD1 (6 bases). The ends were cut back, 7 bases at V and 7 bases at J, with 11 bases in the middle. CDR3 size: 12 residues. Germline CDR1 MDHEN, CDR2 SYDVKM. CDR3 bases: TGTGCCAGCATTGAACAGGGCCAGCCCCAGCATTTT. Amino acids: CASIEQGQPQHF.

The chain couples TRBV7-2 to TRBJ2-1; 8 nucleotides agree with TRBD2. The CDR3 is 15 residues long. Trimming removed 1 base from V and 8 bases from J; junction bases left unmatched: 7. In germline, CDR1 is SGHTA, CDR2 FQGNSA. CDR3 protein: CASSLVSSGWDEQFF. CDR3 DNA sequence: TGTGCCAGCAGCTTAGTGTCTAGCGGGTGGGATGAGCAGTTCTTC.

The gene calls are TRBV27 and TRBJ1-6; 7 bases are a match to TRBD1. Germline values: CDR1 MNHEY, CDR2 SMNVEV (reference sequence). The CDR3 is 15 amino acids. V was pared by 6 bases and J by 2 bases, with 4 bases of the junction left unmatched. The CDR3, as DNA: TGTGCCAGCAGAGAGGGACAGCCCTATAATTCACCCCTCCACTTT. Translation: CASREGQPYNSPLHF.

The chain has TRBV10-3 and TRBJ1-4, with 7 bases aligning to TRBD1. The CDR3 covers 14 residues. Germline CDR1 ENHRY, CDR2 SYGVKD. V was clipped by 6 bases and J by 7 bases; unmatched bases: 8. CDR3 protein: CAISQTGSFEKLFF. DNA for the CDR3: TGTGCCATCAGCCAGACAGGGTCGTTTGAAAAACTGTTTTTT.

The rearrangement links TRBV6-2 or TRBV6-3 to TRBJ2-7; TRBD2 aligns across 10 bases. The V gene end was trimmed by 0 bases and the J gene end by 6 bases; junction bases not matched to a gene: 8. Germline V gene lookup returns CDR1 MNHEY and CDR2 SVGEGT. The CDR3 spans 16 residues. The CDR3 DNA is TGTGCCAGCAGTTACTCGCGACCTAGCGGGAGTCCCGAGCAGTACGTC. Translating it yields CASSYSRPSGSPEQYV.

This rearrangement joins TRBV18 to TRBJ2-7; D is ambiguous. CDR1 and CDR2 (germline): KGHSH, LQKENI. The ends were cut back, 1 base at V and 2 bases at J, with 9 bases in the middle. CDR3 size: 14 residues. The CDR3 nucleotides read TGTGCCAGCTCACCACTTAGCACCCCCTACGAGCAGTACTTC. This sequence encodes CASSPLSTPYEQYF.

In DNA, the CDR3 is TGTGCCAGCAGCTTAATGGGACAGCTCAACTATGGCTACACCTTC. Translation gives CASSLMGQLNYGYTF. V usage is TRBV7-8 and J usage is TRBJ1-2, with 7 bases fitting TRBD1. Per the germline V gene, CDR1 is SGHVS and CDR2 is FQNEAQ. After removal of 2 bases from V and 2 bases from J, the junction contained 5 bases not matched to a gene. This CDR3 spans 15 amino acids.

The chain carries TRBV2 and TRBJ2-3, with 8 positions matching TRBD1. This CDR3 spans 15 amino acids. Per germline, CDR1 SNHLY and CDR2 FYNNEI. V lost 7 bases to trimming and J lost 1 base; unmatched junction nucleotides: 7. This CDR3 reads CASINRQGRTDTQYF. In nucleotides, the CDR3 is TGTGCCAGCATTAATCGACAGGGGCGCACAGATACGCAGTATTTT.

This clone appeared once. V gene TRBV5-6 combines with J gene TRBJ2-1; TRBD2 matches 7 bases. Losses at the gene ends were 5 bases for V and 2 bases for J; bases not matched to a gene: 10. The CDR3 spans 16 residues. Germline lookup yields CDR1 SGHDT and CDR2 YYEEEE. Here the CDR3 reads CASSPESTSPYNEQFF. The CDR3 DNA is TGTGCCAGCAGTCCTGAGTCGACTAGCCCCTACAATGAGCAGTTCTTC.

The CDR3 region is CASSLTGDGGYTF. The CDR3 DNA is TGTGCCAGCAGTTTAACAGGGGATGGTGGCTACACCTTC. V and J are TRBV12-3 or TRBV12-4 and TRBJ1-2; TRBD1 aligns across 7 bases. This CDR3 has 13 residues. V lost 2 bases, J lost 7 bases, and 4 bases stayed unmatched.

The chain has TRBV24-1 and TRBJ2-5; D is possibly TRBD1 (6 bases). V lost 5 bases and J lost 4, with 22 bases in between. From germline, CDR1 is KGHDR and CDR2 SFDVKD. This CDR3 is built from 17 residues. In DNA, the CDR3 is TGTGCCACCAGTGGACAGGACTCCTTTACCTATTTAGAGACCCAGTACTTC. This codes for CATSGQDSFTYLETQYF.

The rearrangement links TRBV5-1 to TRBJ2-5, with a possible D match to TRBD1 (6 bases). V shed 5 bases and J shed 4 bases, with 15 bases lying between them. The length of the CDR3 is 14 residues. Germline V gives CDR1 SGHRS, CDR2 YFSETQ. CDR3 protein: CASRNMTGRETQYF. CDR3 nucleotides: TGCGCCAGCAGAAATATGACAGGCCGAGAGACCCAGTACTTC.

The chain has TRBV7-2 and TRBJ2-2, with TRBD2 identical over 10 bases. The CDR3 runs 15 residues. V shed 6 bases, J shed 4 bases, and the junction held 5 bases outside the gene matches. CDR1 and CDR2 (germline): SGHTA, FQGNSA. CDR3 sequence reads: CASSTGLARTGELFF. CDR3 nucleotide sequence: TGTGCCAGCAGTACGGGACTAGCGCGCACCGGGGAGCTGTTTTTT.

The genes are TRBV20-1 and TRBJ2-1; possible D gene TRBD2, 6 bases. In germline, CDR1 is DFQATT, CDR2 SNEGSKA (reference sequence). V was clipped by 7 bases and J by 8 bases, with 12 bases between them. The CDR3 has 11 residues. The CDR3 region is CSGSREDEQFF. The CDR3 region has the DNA TGCAGTGGGTCGCGGGAAGATGAGCAGTTCTTC.

The chain has TRBV15 and TRBJ2-6; 8 positions agree with TRBD1. Per the germline V gene, CDR1 is LNHNV and CDR2 is YYDKDF (reference sequence). Trimming cost V 2 bases and J 2 bases; bases outside gene matches: 8. The CDR3 is 18 amino acids. The CDR3 loop reads CATSRSRTGNTGANVLTF. The CDR3, as DNA: TGTGCCACCAGCAGATCCCGGACAGGGAACACTGGGGCCAACGTCCTGACTTTC.

This chain connects TRBV7-9 to TRBJ2-7; D is possibly TRBD2 (5 bases). Between the trimmed V and J ends, which lost 10 bases and 13 bases, there was a span of 26 bases. Germline V lookup: CDR1 SEHNR, CDR2 FQNEAQ (reference sequence). The CDR3 is 13 residues long. CDR3 nucleotides: TGTGCCACCTTGGAGCCTGTCGGTACTAGGTTTTACTTC. It translates to CATLEPVGTRFYF. Full variable domain (outside the CDR3, taken from reference TRBV7-9 and TRBJ2-7): DTGVSQNPRHKITKRGQNVTFRCDPISEHNRLYWYRQTLGQGPEFLTYFQNEAQLEKSRLLSDRFSAERPKGSFSTLEIQRTEQGDSAMYLCATLEPVGTRFYFGPGTRLTVT.

The genes are TRBV18 and TRBJ2-7, with TRBD2 matching 12 bases. The V segment lost 6 bases and the J segment 3 bases; nucleotides outside the gene matches: 6. The CDR3 covers 15 residues. The germline V gene encodes CDR1 KGHSH and CDR2 LQKENI. The CDR3 region has the DNA TGTGCCAGCTCCCCGACGGGACTAGCGGGCTACGAGCAGTACTTC. As protein: CASSPTGLAGYEQYF.

The V and J genes are TRBV6-2 or TRBV6-3 and TRBJ2-5, with D possibly TRBD1 on 5 matching bases. Germline V gene data show CDR1 as MNHEY and CDR2 as SVGEGT. The V end was cut by 5 bases, the J end by 5 bases, with 21 bases between. The CDR3 consists of 16 residues. The CDR3 DNA reads as TGTGCCAGCAGTCCCTTAGGGGTTTTTGATCTGGAGACCCAGTACTTC. This codes for CASSPLGVFDLETQYF.